This T cell receptor (beta chain) comes out of a study of cytomegalovirus exposure and HLA in healthy donors. Study at large: The Caucasian-associated ancestry cluster held around 76% of around 380 genotyped donors.

Study-wide points: Common viral pathogens seemed to be connected with several of the most significant clusters, according to a later analysis. What was likely a sequencing artifact was a cluster of highly shared sequence variants.

A word on this clone: Its antigen remains unknown.

CDR1 SGDLS and CDR2 YYNGEE come from the germline V gene. Trimming removed 2 bases at V and 5 bases at J, with 10 bases between. The CDR3 is 13 amino acids. PCR employed 60 Vbeta and 13 Jbeta primers. In the original analysis: Counted up in a later analysis, unique TCR beta chains came to 60 million to 95 million, with some 9.9 million shared. Only in-frame clones appear in the TCRdb table, and some are missing; sequencing was by immunoSEQ multiplex PCR. V, J and clone size are those of that table, while D and trimming were read from the DNA. The sample records approximately 150,000 clones, approximately 81% being singletons.

Sequenced material: PBMCs. The TCR was taken from a woman in her twenties or thirties in good health and CMV-seropositive. The V gene is TRBV9, the J gene TRBJ1-1; tentative D call: TRBD1 (5 bases). CDR3 in DNA: TGTGCCAGCAGCGTGGGGGGTTGGACTGAAGCTTTCTTT. It yields the protein CASSVGGWTEAFF.